Described below is a single T cell receptor beta chain sequence and its context. The study drew participants aged about 18 to 89 years from fewer than 30 US areas. Shortly before study entry, within 2 weeks, exposed participants had met a COVID-19 case. Germline CDR1 and CDR2: MDHEN and SYDVKM. This CDR3 spans 15 amino acids. V lost 7 bases, J lost 6 bases, and 12 bases stayed unmatched. The data originate from a study of blood T cell repertoires in COVID-19. Study in general: There were acute and convalescent COVID-19 samples, and they came from the United States, Italy and Spain. Nucleic acid was either cDNA or gDNA, and it came from T cells, B-cell-depleted T cells, or PBMCs.

TCRdb's table, derived via immunoSEQ multiplex PCR, lists solely in-frame clones and lacks some. The data show 200,000 to 250,000 clones, around 90% seen once. Sequencing was carried out using PBMCs or T cells enriched from blood (not recorded which). This TCR was sampled from a man aged 45-65 years who had been exposed to COVID-19. The V and J genes are TRBV28 and TRBJ2-1, with 7 positions matching TRBD1. CDR3 loop: CASTSPGQNANEQFF. CDR3 sequence (DNA): TGTGCCAGCACATCTCCGGGACAGAACGCCAATGAGCAGTTCTTC.